The 26 T cell receptor beta chains below were found in one sample sequenced in a study of blood T cell repertoires in COVID-19. The table came from immunoSEQ multiplex PCR; TCRdb's copy has only in-frame clones and leaves some out. The sample includes some 52,000 clones, nearly 90% of them seen just once. Specimen: peripheral blood. The receptors shown here come from a man between 60 and 70 years old with active COVID-19.

The V call is TRBV6-6, the J call TRBJ1-2, with TRBD1 matching 8 bases. V lost 7 bases, J lost 2 bases, and 9 bases stayed unmatched. The CDR3 length is 15 residues. CDR1 is MNHNY and CDR2 is SVGAGI in the germline V gene (reference sequence). The CDR3, as DNA: TGTGCCAGCAACCCCGGACAGGGACGGAACTATGGCTACACCTTC. This codes for CASNPGQGRNYGYTF.

The J gene is TRBJ1-1, the V gene TRBV25-1; 9 bases map to TRBD1. In germline, CDR1 is MGHDK, CDR2 SYGVNS. Unmatched junction bases numbered 5, after V lost 2 bases and J lost 4 bases. This CDR3 is 15 amino acids long. The CDR3 region has the DNA TGTGCCAGCAGTGAAGCCGGACAGGGGTTCACTGAAGCTTTCTTT. Its translation is CASSEAGQGFTEAFF.

This chain links TRBV2 with TRBJ1-1, with 12 positions matching TRBD1. Germline-derived CDR1 and CDR2 are SNHLY and FYNNEI. J was trimmed by 5 bases and V by 6 bases; bases with no gene match: 10. This CDR3 region has 16 residues. The CDR3: CASRAGTGGAGTEAFF. For the CDR3, the DNA is TGTGCCAGCAGGGCCGGGACAGGGGGCGCGGGGACTGAAGCTTTCTTT.

CDR3 in DNA: TGTGCCAGCAGTTACCGCGGTAGCACAGATACGCAGTATTTT. Translation: CASSYRGSTDTQYF. The chain links TRBV6-6 to TRBJ2-3, with D unclear. V was trimmed by 2 bases and J by 0 bases, leaving 6 bases between them. There are 14 residues in the CDR3. Germline loops: CDR1 MNHNY, CDR2 SVGAGI (reference sequence).

The chain combines TRBV4-2 with TRBJ2-3; D possibly corresponds to TRBD2 (6 bases). Germline V gives CDR1 LGHNA, CDR2 YNFKEQ. This CDR3 comprises 13 residues. Trimming pared 4 bases from V and 2 bases from J, leaving 7 bases between. The CDR3 sequence is CASSRGVTDTQYF. The CDR3 bases are TGTGCCAGCAGCCGGGGGGTCACAGATACGCAGTATTTT.

The chain uses TRBV7-3 and TRBJ2-1; TRBD1 agrees at 10 bases. The CDR3 is 17 amino acids. The junction had 13 bases not matched to a gene; V was cut back by 1 base and J by 10 bases. Per the germline V gene, CDR1 is SGHTA and CDR2 is FQGTGA. CDR3 bases: TGTGCCAGCAGCTTAAACGTCGGGACAGGGGTCGTTGGCGAGCAGTTCTTC. This gives the protein CASSLNVGTGVVGEQFF.

The chain uses TRBV11-2 and TRBJ2-3; the D is unclear. The germline V and J ends were trimmed by 6 bases and 0 bases, with 10 bases remaining between them. Germline assignment: CDR1 SGHAT and CDR2 FQNNGV. The CDR3 extends over 14 amino acids. CDR3 in amino acids: CASRLAGSTDTQYF. DNA for the CDR3: TGTGCCAGCAGGCTGGCAGGCAGCACAGATACGCAGTATTTT.

The chain has TRBV3-1 (or the pseudogene TRBV3-2) and TRBJ2-1, with D maybe TRBD2 (5 bases). The CDR3 has 16 residues. CDR1 is LGHDT and CDR2 is YNNKEL in the germline V gene (reference sequence). Trimming shortened V by 1 base and J by 4 bases, and 14 bases separated the two germline ends. In DNA, the CDR3 is TGTGCCAGCAGCCAAGGGAGCCCGGGGTTTTACAATGAGCAGTTCTTC. Amino acids: CASSQGSPGFYNEQFF.

As DNA, the CDR3 is TGTGCCAGCAGTTTGACAGGGAAATTCAAAAACATTCAGTACTTC. This gives the protein CASSLTGKFKNIQYF. The gene calls are TRBV28 and TRBJ2-4; 7 bases fit TRBD1. CDR1 MDHEN and CDR2 SYDVKM come from the germline V gene. Trimming cost V 3 bases and J 3 bases; bases outside gene matches: 5. The CDR3 is made up of 15 amino acids.

The V and J genes are TRBV5-1 and TRBJ2-1; 16 bases align to TRBD2. Germline V gene lookup returns CDR1 SGHRS and CDR2 YFSETQ. V lost 4 bases to trimming and J lost 9 bases; unmatched junction nucleotides: 16. This CDR3 region has 19 residues. CDR3 coding DNA: TGCGCCAGCAGCCCGGGACCTCCCGGGACTAGCGGGAGGGCCGGTGAGCAGTTCTTC. This gives the protein CASSPGPPGTSGRAGEQFF.

The V and J genes are TRBV5-6 and TRBJ1-1; D call uncertain. CDR3 length: 13 residues. Germline assignment: CDR1 SGHDT and CDR2 YYEEEE. Deletions cut 4 bases from V and 1 base from J, with 8 bases between. The CDR3 region is CASSPGANTEAFF. The CDR3 coding sequence is TGTGCCAGCAGCCCTGGAGCGAACACTGAAGCTTTCTTT.

The chain employs TRBV19 and TRBJ1-1; 10 nucleotides match TRBD1. The V gene end was trimmed by 6 bases and the J gene end by 3 bases; junction bases not matched to a gene: 4. The germline V gene encodes CDR1 LNHDA and CDR2 SQIVND (reference sequence). This CDR3 has 14 amino acids. CDR3 nucleotides: TGTGCCAGTAGCGGGGGGACAGGGGACACTGAAGCTTTCTTT. Protein sequence: CASSGGTGDTEAFF. Variable domain in full (rest from reference TRBV19 and TRBJ1-1): DGGITQSPKYLFRKEGQNVTLSCEQNLNHDAMYWYRQDPGQGLRLIYYSQIVNDFQKGDIAEGYSVSREKKESFPLTVTSAQKNPTAFYLCASSGGTGDTEAFFGQGTRLTVV.

The chain is built from TRBV15 and TRBJ2-3; unclear D gene. CDR3 length: 13 residues. Germline loops: CDR1 LNHNV, CDR2 YYDKDF (reference sequence). V lost 1 base to trimming and J lost 3 bases, with 5 bases between them. The CDR3 loop reads CATSRVRTDTQYF. Here the CDR3 DNA reads TGTGCCACCAGCAGAGTGAGGACAGATACGCAGTATTTT. Looking up the rest from reference TRBV15 and TRBJ2-3 gives the full variable domain: DAMVIQNPRYQVTQFGKPVTLSCSQTLNHNVMYWYQQKSSQAPKLLFHYYDKDFNNEADTPDNFQSRRPNTSFCFLDIRSPGLGDTAMYLCATSRVRTDTQYFGPGTRLTVL.

The chain joins TRBV25-1 to TRBJ1-2, with 7 bases that match TRBD1. The germline V gene encodes CDR1 MGHDK and CDR2 SYGVNS. CDR3 length: 15 residues. V shed 5 bases and J 0 bases; nucleotides not matched to a gene: 6. CDR3 coding DNA: TGTGCCAGCAGTACCCTAGACAGGGCTAACTATGGCTACACCTTC. Translated: CASSTLDRANYGYTF.

The genes are TRBV28 and TRBJ1-1; possibly TRBD1 for D (6 bases). Germline V lookup: CDR1 MDHEN, CDR2 SYDVKM. The CDR3 length is 12 residues. Deletions cut 3 bases from V and 11 bases from J, with 13 bases between. CDR3 residues: CASSLARGMAFF. CDR3 coding DNA: TGTGCCAGCAGTTTGGCCAGGGGAATGGCTTTCTTT.

V gene TRBV14 combines with J gene TRBJ2-1; D might be TRBD1 (5 bases). Looked up from germline, CDR1 is SGHDN and CDR2 is FVKESK. Trimming cost V 1 base and J 5 bases, with 15 bases left between them. CDR3 length: 16 residues. The CDR3, as DNA: TGTGCCAGCAGCCAAGCTCGCAGGGCCCTACACAATGAGCAGTTCTTC. Its protein product is CASSQARRALHNEQFF.

V and J are TRBV20-1 and TRBJ1-5, with D possibly matching TRBD1 (5 bases). The ends were cut back, 3 bases at V and 0 bases at J, with 12 bases in the middle. The CDR3 runs to 15 residues. Per germline, CDR1 DFQATT and CDR2 SNEGSKA (reference sequence). Here the CDR3 reads CSASAPGGSNQPQHF. CDR3 coding DNA: TGCAGTGCTAGTGCGCCGGGGGGTAGCAATCAGCCCCAGCATTTT.

This sequence joins TRBV4-1 and TRBJ1-6; the D gene is possibly TRBD1 (6 bases). This CDR3 has 16 residues. Germline V lookup: CDR1 MGHRA, CDR2 YSYEKL. Trimming pared 4 bases from V and 5 bases from J, leaving 15 bases between. The CDR3 loop is CASSRAGGRDNSPLHF. The CDR3 DNA follows: TGCGCCAGCAGCCGGGCGGGGGGCAGAGATAATTCACCCCTCCACTTT.

The chain recombines TRBV3-1 (or the pseudogene TRBV3-2) with TRBJ1-1; possible D gene TRBD1, 6 bases. There are 12 residues in the CDR3. The ends were cut back, 3 bases at V and 5 bases at J, with 7 bases in the middle. Germline loops: CDR1 LGHDT, CDR2 YNNKEL (reference sequence). CDR3 residues: CASSQRGTEAFF. CDR3 coding DNA: TGTGCCAGCAGCCAGAGGGGGACTGAAGCTTTCTTT.

This clone has a handful of counts. The chain couples TRBV6-5 to TRBJ1-1; D is uncertain. Germline assignment: CDR1 MNHEY and CDR2 SVGAGI. V dropped 8 bases and J dropped 0 bases, with 10 bases sitting between them. This CDR3 is built from 13 residues. CDR3 in DNA: TGTGCCAGCCAGCTACTACTGAACACTGAAGCTTTCTTT. Its translation: CASQLLLNTEAFF.

The chain combines TRBV5-1 with TRBJ2-1; D is perhaps TRBD2 (5 bases). V was trimmed by 4 bases and J by 10 bases, leaving 15 bases between them. Germline values: CDR1 SGHRS, CDR2 YFSETQ. CDR3 size: 13 residues. The CDR3 spells CASSPSSMAEQFF. In DNA, the CDR3 is TGCGCCAGCAGCCCTAGCTCGATGGCGGAGCAGTTCTTC.

The chain links TRBV2 to TRBJ2-6; 8 bases are a match to TRBD1. With 7 bases clipped from V and 0 bases from J, the junction kept 26 bases outside the gene matches. Germline V gene data show CDR1 as SNHLY and CDR2 as FYNNEI. The CDR3 runs to 23 residues. Written as DNA, the CDR3 is TGTGCCAGCACCAGATGGTCCCTCCTCCGACAGGGGCCGATACCCTCTGGGGCCAACGTCCTGACTTTC. The encoded protein is CASTRWSLLRQGPIPSGANVLTF.

The J gene is TRBJ2-1, the V gene TRBV3-1 (or the pseudogene TRBV3-2); TRBD2 aligns across 10 bases. CDR1 and CDR2 (germline): LGHDT, YNNKEL (reference sequence). After removal of 4 bases from V and 6 bases from J, the junction contained 6 bases not matched to a gene. The length of the CDR3 is 15 residues. CDR3 region: CASSLRGLASNEQFF. CDR3 sequence (DNA): TGTGCCAGCAGCCTAAGGGGACTAGCGTCCAATGAGCAGTTCTTC.

The gene calls are TRBV7-8 and TRBJ1-1; tentative D call: TRBD1 (5 bases). The CDR3 totals 16 residues. CDR1 SGHVS and CDR2 FQNEAQ come from the germline V gene. V lost 2 bases and J 1 base, leaving 14 bases between the germline ends. CDR3 nucleotide sequence: TGTGCCAGCAGCTTATCTGTTGGGGGGACGAACACTGAAGCTTTCTTT. Translated, it gives CASSLSVGGTNTEAFF.

DNA for the CDR3: TGTGCCAGCAGTTTAAACCCCCCACGGCGGCAGCCCCAGCATTTT. Residues: CASSLNPPRRQPQHF. V usage is TRBV27 and J usage is TRBJ1-5; D is uncertain. CDR1 and CDR2 from the germline V gene are MNHEY and SMNVEV (reference sequence). Trimming took 2 bases from V and 7 from J, leaving 15 bases between them. The CDR3 is made up of 15 amino acids.

V and J are TRBV20-1 and TRBJ1-2; perhaps TRBD1 as D (5 bases). V lost 3 bases and J lost 5, with 7 bases in between. Germline V gene sequence: CDR1 DFQATT, CDR2 SNEGSKA (reference sequence). The CDR3 covers 11 residues. For the CDR3, the DNA is TGCAGTGCTAGCGACAGATATGGCTACACCTTC. Translation gives CSASDRYGYTF.